These 22 T cell receptor beta chains were sequenced from one sample in a study of blood T cell repertoires in COVID-19. Clones were read by immunoSEQ multiplex PCR, and TCRdb kept only the in-frame ones, dropping some. The profile covers 130,000 or so clones, with roughly 80% appearing a single time and more than 2% taken by the ten largest. The sequenced sample was PBMCs or T cells enriched from blood (not recorded which). Source of these receptors: a man aged 35-49 years with acute COVID-19.

The chain combines TRBV18 with TRBJ1-1; D is undetermined. The CDR3 contains 15 residues. V lost 7 bases and J lost 1, with 16 bases in between. Germline lookup yields CDR1 KGHSH and CDR2 LQKENI. The CDR3 DNA reads as TGTGCCAGCTTTTCGGCGGGGTCGGGGAACACTGAAGCTTTCTTT. Translating gives CASFSAGSGNTEAFF.

The chain is built from TRBV10-3 and TRBJ1-1; TRBD1 agrees at 7 bases. Germline trimming cut 6 bases from V and 7 bases from J; bases unmatched to any gene: 8. This CDR3 has 13 amino acids. Germline CDR1 and CDR2: ENHRY and SYGVKD. CDR3 amino acids: CAIRADRVSEAFF. The DNA for the CDR3 is TGTGCCATCAGAGCCGACAGGGTGAGTGAAGCTTTCTTT.

This clone was detected a few times. The chain couples TRBV2 to TRBJ2-3; 9 bases are a match to TRBD2. Germline V gene data show CDR1 as SNHLY and CDR2 as FYNNEI. Unmatched junction bases numbered 9, after V lost 8 bases and J lost 3 bases. The CDR3 spans 15 residues. The CDR3 reads CASSPGLAGTDTQYF. CDR3 bases: TGTGCCAGCTCCCCAGGGCTAGCGGGGACAGATACGCAGTATTTT.

Only one count was recorded for this clone. The V gene is TRBV5-4, the J gene TRBJ2-7, with 8 bases aligning to TRBD1. This CDR3 region has 14 residues. The germline V gene has CDR1 SGHNT and CDR2 YYREEE (reference sequence). V lost 0 bases, J lost 6 bases, and 5 bases stayed unmatched. CDR3: CASSLDAGGREQYF. For the CDR3, the DNA is TGTGCCAGCAGCTTGGACGCAGGGGGCCGCGAGCAGTACTTC.

With regard to this clone: One junction end disagrees with the germline gene, perhaps due to a read error. The DNA for the CDR3 is TGTGCCAGCGGACTTAAATTAGGCTTGCAAGATACCCAGTACTTC. Residues: CASGLKLGLQDTQYF. This chain joins TRBV27 and TRBJ2-5, with a tentative D call TRBD2 (5 bases). This CDR3 has 15 amino acids. Germline-derived CDR1 and CDR2 are MNHEY and SMNVEV (reference sequence).

The CDR3 region is CASSDGVAGGGEQFF. In DNA form, the CDR3 reads TGTGCCAGCAGTGACGGGGTAGCGGGGGGTGGAGAGCAGTTCTTC. The rearrangement uses TRBV6-4 and TRBJ2-1; 10 bases are shared with TRBD2. The germline gives CDR1 MRHNA, CDR2 SNTAGT. The CDR3 sequence is 15 residues long. Trimming took 2 bases from V and 10 from J; bases not matched to a gene: 8.

CDR3 loop: CASSLVGTGQINGVFF. CDR3 in DNA: TGTGCCAGCAGCTTAGTAGGGACAGGGCAAATAAACGGTGTGTTCTTC. The J gene is TRBJ2-1, the V gene TRBV5-5; the match to TRBD1 covers 9 bases. The CDR3 runs to 16 residues. Germline V gene sequence: CDR1 SGHKS, CDR2 YYEKEE (reference sequence). Trimming removed 2 bases from V and 15 bases from J; junction bases left unmatched: 18. The variable domain in full, with the rest retrieved from reference TRBV5-5 and TRBJ2-1, is DAGVTQSPTHLIKTRGQQVTLRCSPISGHKSVSWYQQVLGQGPQFIFQYYEKEERGRGNFPDRFSARQFPNYSSELNVNALLLGDSALYLCASSLVGTGQINGVFFGPGTRLTVL.

The genes are TRBV28 and TRBJ1-2; tentatively, D is TRBD1 (6 bases). This CDR3 is built from 13 residues. From germline, CDR1 is MDHEN and CDR2 SYDVKM. V was shortened by 6 bases and J by 4 bases, with 12 bases between the two germline ends. The CDR3 region is CASSPDRPYGYTF. The CDR3 coding sequence is TGTGCCAGCAGCCCCGACAGGCCCTATGGCTACACCTTC.

The chain is built from TRBV10-3 and TRBJ1-6; TRBD1 matches 11 bases. The V gene's germline CDR1 is ENHRY and CDR2 SYGVKD. Trimming removed 3 bases from V and 1 base from J; junction bases left unmatched: 11. The CDR3 is made up of 20 amino acids. In nucleotides, the CDR3 is TGTGCCATCAGTGACTGGACAGGGGGCGCGGGAGAGTCCTATAATTCACCCCTCCACTTT. Translated, it gives CAISDWTGGAGESYNSPLHF.

The chain has TRBV6-1 and TRBJ2-3; a possible D gene is TRBD2 (6 bases). The V and J ends lost 3 bases and 2 bases respectively, with 9 bases between them. Germline CDR1 is MNHNS and CDR2 is SASEGT. CDR3 length: 14 residues. This chain's CDR3 is CASSEWDSTDTQYF. CDR3 bases: TGTGCCAGCAGTGAGTGGGACTCCACAGATACGCAGTATTTT.

The gene calls are TRBV7-9 and TRBJ2-3; 8 bases are shared with TRBD2. Trimming removed 7 bases from V and 5 bases from J; junction bases left unmatched: 8. The germline V gene encodes CDR1 SEHNR and CDR2 FQNEAQ (reference sequence). This CDR3 contains 14 residues. CDR3 bases: TGTGCCAGCACCACCGGGGGGGGAGGAGATACGCAGTATTTT. It specifies CASTTGGGGDTQYF.

The rearrangement uses TRBV11-2 and TRBJ2-7, with TRBD2 identical over 9 bases. The germline V gene encodes CDR1 SGHAT and CDR2 FQNNGV. The CDR3 contains 15 residues. With V trimmed by 3 bases and J by 2 bases, 5 bases remained unmatched. DNA of the CDR3: TGTGCCAGCAGCTTTAGCCCTAGCGGGGCCTACGAGCAGTACTTC. Translating it yields CASSFSPSGAYEQYF. The whole variable domain, filled in from reference TRBV11-2 and TRBJ2-7, reads EAGVAQSPRYKIIEKRQSVAFWCNPISGHATLYWYQQILGQGPKLLIQFQNNGVVDDSQLPKDRFSAERLKGVDSTLKIQPAKLEDSAVYLCASSFSPSGAYEQYFGPGTRLTVT.

This clone was seen only once. CDR3 sequence (DNA): TGTGCCACCAGCAGAGATCCGGCGGGACCAACCGGGGAGCTGTTTTTT. This translates into CATSRDPAGPTGELFF. The chain joins TRBV15 to TRBJ2-2, with D perhaps matching TRBD2 (6 bases). The CDR3 covers 16 residues. The V gene's germline CDR1 is LNHNV and CDR2 YYDKDF (reference sequence). V lost 0 bases and J 5 bases, leaving 13 bases between the germline ends. Using reference TRBV15 and TRBJ2-2 for the parts outside the CDR3, the full variable domain is DAMVIQNPRYQVTQFGKPVTLSCSQTLNHNVMYWYQQKSSQAPKLLFHYYDKDFNNEADTPDNFQSRRPNTSFCFLDIRSPGLGDTAMYLCATSRDPAGPTGELFFGEGSRLTVL.

Only one count was recorded for this clone. V gene TRBV10-2 combines with J gene TRBJ1-3, with 8 positions matching TRBD1. Germline V gives CDR1 WSHSY, CDR2 SAAADI. The trim removed 6 bases at V and 5 bases at J, leaving 3 bases unmatched. The CDR3 runs 13 residues. In nucleotides, the CDR3 is TGCGCCAGCAGGACAGGGGCCAGAAACACCATATATTTT. Amino acids: CASRTGARNTIYF.

The rearrangement joins TRBV30 to TRBJ1-2; D is uncertain. Germline CDR1 GTSNPN, CDR2 SVGIG (reference sequence). Trimming took 1 base from V and 2 from J, leaving 17 bases between them. CDR3 length equals 16 residues. The CDR3 region has the DNA TGTGCCTGGAGTGAACAATTGGAGGGAGGGAACTATGGCTACACCTTC. Amino acid sequence: CAWSEQLEGGNYGYTF. The full variable domain, with the rest looked up from reference TRBV30 and TRBJ1-2, is SQTIHQWPATLVQPVGSPLSLECTVEGTSNPNLYWYRQAAGRGLQLLFYSVGIGQISSEVPQNLSASRPQDRQFILSSKKLLLSDSGFYLCAWSEQLEGGNYGYTFGSGTRLTVV.

The chain carries TRBV5-8 and TRBJ1-1; D gene ambiguous. This CDR3 region has 14 residues. Germline CDR1 and CDR2: SGHTS and YDEGEE. Trimming cost V 3 bases and J 1 base, with 10 bases left between them. The CDR3 is CASSSGLKNTEAFF. CDR3 coding DNA: TGTGCCAGCAGCTCCGGACTGAAGAACACTGAAGCTTTCTTT.

This clone showed up just once. The chain joins TRBV11-2 to TRBJ2-7; D might be TRBD1 (6 bases). V was pared by 3 bases and J by 5 bases, with 8 bases between. The CDR3 has 12 amino acids. Germline CDR1 and CDR2: SGHAT and FQNNGV. The CDR3 region is CASSFQGHEQYF. The CDR3, as DNA: TGTGCCAGCAGCTTCCAGGGGCACGAGCAGTACTTC.

The V and J genes are TRBV11-3 and TRBJ1-2; D possibly corresponds to TRBD1 (6 bases). Trimming took 4 bases from V and 8 from J, leaving 8 bases between them. Germline V gene lookup returns CDR1 SGHNT and CDR2 YENEEA. This CDR3 has 11 amino acids. CDR3 amino acids: CASSSGEGYTF. DNA for the CDR3: TGTGCCAGCAGCTCAGGGGAGGGCTACACCTTC.

This chain connects TRBV7-2 to TRBJ2-1, with D possibly matching TRBD2 (5 bases). The CDR3 extends over 15 amino acids. Germline V gives CDR1 SGHTA, CDR2 FQGNSA. Between the trimmed V and J ends, which lost 0 bases and 0 bases, there was a span of 6 bases. CDR3: CASSLAGSSYNEQFF. Here the CDR3 DNA reads TGTGCCAGCAGCTTAGCGGGGAGCTCCTACAATGAGCAGTTCTTC.

V usage is TRBV19 and J usage is TRBJ1-5, with a possible D match to TRBD1 (6 bases). V lost 3 bases to trimming and J lost 7 bases, with 16 bases between them. In germline, CDR1 is LNHDA, CDR2 SQIVND (reference sequence). The CDR3 length is 15 residues. The CDR3 here is CASSIEQGDAQPQHF. The CDR3 nucleotides are TGTGCCAGTAGTATTGAACAGGGAGATGCGCAGCCCCAGCATTTT.

With respect to this clone: One end of the junction fails to match germline, which may point to a read error. CDR3 sequence reads: CASRPGQEYVYTF. CDR3 sequence (DNA): TGTGCCAGTAGACCGGGACAGGAGTATGTCTACACCTTC. V usage is TRBV19 and J usage is TRBJ1-2, with 8 bases that match TRBD1. CDR3 length: 13 residues. Per germline, CDR1 LNHDA and CDR2 SQIVND (reference sequence).

About this clone itself: This sample also contains other DNA sequences that code for the same CDR3. The V gene is TRBV28, the J gene TRBJ1-2; 8 bases map to TRBD1. The germline CDR1 and CDR2 sequences are MDHEN and SYDVKM. This CDR3 comprises 13 residues. Trimming at V came to 6 bases and at J to 5 bases, leaving 5 bases not matched to a gene. CDR3 loop: CASSPTGGYGYTF. The CDR3 DNA follows: TGTGCCAGCAGCCCTACAGGGGGGTATGGCTACACCTTC.